This T cell receptor (beta chain) was recovered during a study of T cell responses to AZD1222 COVID-19 vaccine. Study background: Second doses that came at about 4 or about 12 weeks were put together. General study findings and limits: Without day 14 samples, only post-peak T cell repertoires were studied. Donors were largely white British and mainly female; clonal diversity was possibly underestimated. A reported finding is that nearly half of spike-specific TCRs target unmutated variant regions.

TCRdb's copy holds only in-frame clones and misses some; the assay was immunoSEQ multiplex PCR. Of just over 70,000 clones listed, roughly 85% were seen once; the top ten hold around 20%. On this clone itself: The antigen remains undetermined.

The junction had 2 bases not matched to a gene; V was cut back by 5 bases and J by 8 bases. This CDR3 has 12 amino acids. In germline, CDR1 is KGHDR, CDR2 SFDVKD. This sequence was found in an adult in good health. Material: peripheral blood, obtained on day 0 of AZD1222 vaccination. V gene TRBV24-1 combines with J gene TRBJ1-2; 9 positions agree with TRBD1. CDR3 in DNA: TGTGCCACCAGTGGGACAGGGGAGGGCTACACCTTC. Its translation: CATSGTGEGYTF.